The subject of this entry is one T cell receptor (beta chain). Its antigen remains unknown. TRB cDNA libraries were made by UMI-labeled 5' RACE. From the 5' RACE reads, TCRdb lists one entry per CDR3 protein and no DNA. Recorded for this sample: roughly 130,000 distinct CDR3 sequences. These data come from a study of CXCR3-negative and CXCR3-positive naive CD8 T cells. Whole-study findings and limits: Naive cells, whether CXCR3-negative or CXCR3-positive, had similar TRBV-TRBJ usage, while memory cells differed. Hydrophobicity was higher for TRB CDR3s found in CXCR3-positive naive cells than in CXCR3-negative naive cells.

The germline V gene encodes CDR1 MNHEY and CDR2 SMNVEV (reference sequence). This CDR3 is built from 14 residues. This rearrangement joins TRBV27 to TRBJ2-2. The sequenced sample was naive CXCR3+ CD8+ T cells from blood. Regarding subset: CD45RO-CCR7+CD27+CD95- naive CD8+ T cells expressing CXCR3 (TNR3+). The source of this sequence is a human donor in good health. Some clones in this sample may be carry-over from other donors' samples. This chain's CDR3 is CASSIVGSTGELFF.